The 3 T cell receptor beta chains reported below all come from one sample, sequenced in a study of T cells after yellow fever vaccination. Via MiXCR, TCRdb re-called the 5' RACE reads, giving one row per CDR3 protein. The table lists tens of thousands of distinct CDR3 sequences, more than 9% of them singletons. This sample comprised PBMCs, either bulk or a sorted T-cell subset (CD4+, CD8+, memory, or dextramer-sorted; not recorded which), obtained around 15 days after the first yellow fever vaccination. The receptors shown here come from a man younger than 30 who received the YFV17D yellow fever vaccine.

This clonotype was seen many times. V and J are TRBV20-1 and TRBJ2-7, with unresolved D. The CDR3 loop spans 11 amino acids. Per the germline V gene, CDR1 is DFQATT and CDR2 is SNEGSKA (reference sequence). Trimming stripped 3 bases from V and 9 bases from J, with 12 bases between. DNA for the CDR3: TGCAGTGCTAGCGGGTCAGTCGGGCAGTACTTC. Translated, it gives CSASGSVGQYF.

The sample holds many counts of this clonotype. An end of the junction differs from the germline gene, which may be a read error. The V and J genes are TRBV18 and TRBJ2-1, with D unclear. This CDR3 has 14 residues. Germline V lookup: CDR1 KGHSH, CDR2 LQKENI. The CDR3 bases are TGTGCCAGCTCACCGGAAGTTGGATCGGGTGAGCAATTCTTC. Encoded protein: CASSPEVGSGEQFF.

On this clonotype itself: The junction departs from the called germline gene at one end, perhaps through a read error. The chain has TRBV20-1 and TRBJ2-1, with 9 bases lining up with TRBD2. This CDR3 has 16 residues. Germline-derived CDR1 and CDR2 are DFQATT and SNEGSKA (reference sequence). This chain's CDR3 is CSAKNSGGGGYNQQFF. The DNA for the CDR3 is TGCAGTGCTAAAAATTCCGGCGGGGGGGGCTACAATCAGCAGTTCTTC.